This TCR beta chain is drawn from a study of Graves' ophthalmopathy and Graves' hyperthyroidism. Scientists amplified the TCR beta CDR3 regions from RNA transcripts. HTBI primers were employed in first-round RT-PCR, then a second-round multiplex PCR followed. MiXCR, applied by TCRdb to the multiplex PCR reads, yields one record per CDR3 protein. The data hold roughly 350,000 distinct CDR3 sequences, with about a sixth observed a single time. Study-level results: It was with 65% to 71% sensitivity and under 85% specificity that the model predicted ophthalmopathy progression. Most expanded thyroid clonotypes above 0.001 frequency also appeared in blood.

This CDR3 comprises 14 residues. V lost 5 bases and J 8 bases, leaving 16 bases between the germline ends. The authors defined stable hyperthyroidism as no ophthalmopathy within 18 months of follow-up. This clonotype was observed many times. As yet, its antigen is unknown. The source is an adult woman with stable Graves' hyperthyroidism. This rearrangement joins TRBV12-3 or TRBV12-4 to TRBJ1-5; D possibly corresponds to TRBD1 (5 bases). Sequencing input: peripheral blood. The DNA of the CDR3 is TGTGCCAGCAGTCCGGGGCGCAGTCAGAAGCCCCAGCATTTT. Protein: CASSPGRSQKPQHF.